One sample yielded the 23 T cell receptor beta chains listed below, sequenced in a study of PD-L1 blockade in urothelial cancer. Using immunoSEQ multiplex PCR, the repertoire was profiled, and TCRdb retains in-frame clones only, with some absent. Of under 40,000 clones in the sample, roughly 89% were seen once. The specimen comprised PBMCs, sampled around atezolizumab (anti-PD-L1) treatment. The receptors derive from a man between 60 and 70 years old with urothelial cancer.

The count of this clone is one. The chain joins TRBV30 to TRBJ1-1; maybe TRBD1 (6 bases). Germline loops: CDR1 GTSNPN, CDR2 SVGIG (reference sequence). With 3 bases removed from V and 8 bases from J, the gap between germline ends came to 13 bases. The CDR3 consists of 12 residues. CDR3 DNA: TGTGCCTGGAGCTACTTAGACAGGGAAGCTTTCTTT. Encoded protein: CAWSYLDREAFF.

This chain uses TRBV7-2 with TRBJ1-5; TRBD1 aligns across 7 bases. CDR3 length equals 15 residues. Germline CDR1 is SGHTA and CDR2 is FQGNSA. Germline trimming cut 0 bases from V and 4 bases from J; bases unmatched to any gene: 3. The CDR3 DNA sequence: TGTGCCAGCAGCTTAGCTCCGGGACAGAATCAGCCCCAGCATTTT. Amino acids: CASSLAPGQNQPQHF.

J is TRBJ2-3 and V is TRBV25-1, with D perhaps TRBD2 (5 bases). The V gene lost 8 bases and the J gene lost 4 bases, with 13 bases spanning the gap. The CDR3 has 13 residues. Looked up from germline, CDR1 is MGHDK and CDR2 is SYGVNS. CDR3 DNA sequence: TGTGCCAGCCGACCAGCCGGGGCAGATACGCAGTATTTT. Amino acid sequence: CASRPAGADTQYF.

CDR3 residues: CASSLGGGGSPQETQYF. CDR3 DNA: TGTGCCAGCAGCTTAGGGGGCGGCGGGAGTCCTCAAGAGACCCAGTACTTC. The chain couples TRBV13 to TRBJ2-5, with 7 bases matching TRBD2. The length of the CDR3 is 17 residues. With V trimmed by 0 bases and J by 2 bases, 9 bases remained unmatched. CDR1 is PRHDT, CDR2 FYEKMQ, per germline (reference sequence).

This clone has more than one count but fewer than ten. The J gene is TRBJ2-2, the V gene TRBV27, with 8 bases lining up with TRBD1. V was pared by 2 bases and J by 5 bases, with 7 bases of the junction left unmatched. The CDR3 extends over 16 amino acids. Germline lookup yields CDR1 MNHEY and CDR2 SMNVEV (reference sequence). CDR3 DNA: TGTGCCAGCAGTTTACGCCAGGGGGCAGGAACCGGGGAGCTGTTTTTT. It encodes CASSLRQGAGTGELFF.

The V gene is TRBV5-1, the J gene TRBJ2-3; TRBD2 aligns across 13 bases. V was clipped by 4 bases and J by 2 bases; unmatched bases: 4. Per the germline V gene, CDR1 is SGHRS and CDR2 is YFSETQ. The length of the CDR3 is 16 residues. The CDR3 coding sequence is TGCGCCAGCAGCAAGGGACTAGCGGGATACACAGATACGCAGTATTTT. This sequence encodes CASSKGLAGYTDTQYF.

The V gene is TRBV12-5, the J gene TRBJ2-1; maybe TRBD1 (6 bases). Germline lookup yields CDR1 LGHNT and CDR2 FRNRAP. This CDR3 is 14 amino acids long. Deletions cut 6 bases from V and 4 bases from J, with 13 bases between. This chain's CDR3 is CASGPGGQYNEQFF. In nucleotides, the CDR3 is TGTGCTAGTGGACCTGGGGGCCAATACAATGAGCAGTTCTTC.

This clone was counted once. V is TRBV13 and J is TRBJ1-3; TRBD1 matches 9 bases. Germline CDR1 reads PRHDT; CDR2 reads FYEKMQ (reference sequence). With 5 bases clipped from V and 3 bases from J, the junction kept 5 bases outside the gene matches. The CDR3 extends over 15 amino acids. CDR3 sequence: CASSGQGRLGNTIYF. The CDR3 nucleotides read TGTGCCAGCAGCGGACAGGGGCGCCTTGGAAACACCATATATTTT.

The chain joins TRBV6-6 to TRBJ2-7; perhaps TRBD2 as D (5 bases). Germline V gene sequence: CDR1 MNHNY, CDR2 SVGAGI (reference sequence). The CDR3 extends over 13 amino acids. V lost 2 bases to trimming and J lost 6 bases, with 11 bases between them. The DNA for the CDR3 is TGTGCCAGCAGTTACATGGTCGAGGGCGAGCAGTACTTC. It codes for CASSYMVEGEQYF.

In nucleotides, the CDR3 is TGCGCCAGCAGCTTGGAGCCCGCTACAGGGACCACTAATGAAAAACTGTTTTTT. It translates to CASSLEPATGTTNEKLFF. V usage is TRBV5-1 and J usage is TRBJ1-4; perhaps TRBD1 as D (6 bases). V was trimmed by 0 bases and J by 2 bases, leaving 17 bases between them. Germline loops: CDR1 SGHRS, CDR2 YFSETQ. This CDR3 has 18 amino acids.

The chain uses TRBV7-2 and TRBJ2-7; tentatively, D is TRBD2 (5 bases). The germline V gene encodes CDR1 SGHTA and CDR2 FQGNSA. Trimming pared 1 base from V and 4 bases from J, leaving 11 bases between. The CDR3 runs to 14 residues. In DNA form, the CDR3 reads TGTGCCAGCAGCTTAGGAGGGTCCGCATACGAGCAGTACTTC. It is translated as CASSLGGSAYEQYF.

The chain recombines TRBV11-2 with TRBJ2-3; 7 bases fit TRBD2. Germline V gene sequence: CDR1 SGHAT, CDR2 FQNNGV. V trimming: 6 bases; J trimming: 4 bases; junction bases outside the gene matches: 10. This CDR3 has 15 amino acids. Written as DNA, the CDR3 is TGTGCCAGCAGGGCTCGACTAGCCTCGCCAGATACGCAGTATTTT. As protein: CASRARLASPDTQYF.

This rearrangement joins TRBV14 to TRBJ2-7, with D perhaps TRBD1 (6 bases). The CDR3 length is 13 residues. Germline CDR1 reads SGHDN; CDR2 reads FVKESK. Trimming took 0 bases from V and 7 from J, leaving 10 bases between them. CDR3 nucleotides: TGTGCCAGCAGCCAAGATCAAAGGGGGGAGCAGTACTTC. Protein: CASSQDQRGEQYF. Filled out from reference TRBV14 and TRBJ2-7, the complete variable domain reads EAGVTQFPSHSVIEKGQTVTLRCDPISGHDNLYWYRRVMGKEIKFLLHFVKESKQDESGMPNNRFLAERTGGTYSTLKVQPAELEDSGVYFCASSQDQRGEQYFGPGTRLTVT.

The chain carries TRBV5-5 and TRBJ2-1, with D perhaps TRBD2 (5 bases). The germline V gene has CDR1 SGHKS and CDR2 YYEKEE (reference sequence). Trimming stripped 5 bases from V and 0 bases from J, with 12 bases between. This CDR3 spans 15 amino acids. Written as DNA, the CDR3 is TGTGCCAGCAGGACCGAGGGCCTCTCCTACAATGAGCAGTTCTTC. This sequence encodes CASRTEGLSYNEQFF.

The chain joins TRBV19 to TRBJ2-7, with TRBD1 matching over 8 bases. This CDR3 spans 16 amino acids. Per germline, CDR1 LNHDA and CDR2 SQIVND (reference sequence). Unmatched junction bases numbered 5, after V lost 1 base and J lost 0 bases. CDR3 nucleotide sequence: TGTGCCAGTAGTATAGGCTGGACAGGGAGCTCCTACGAGCAGTACTTC. As protein: CASSIGWTGSSYEQYF.

The V gene is TRBV29-1, the J gene TRBJ2-3; D may be TRBD2 (5 bases). V dropped 4 bases and J dropped 4 bases, with 15 bases sitting between them. The CDR3 has 14 amino acids. The germline V gene encodes CDR1 SQVTM and CDR2 ANQGSEA. Here the CDR3 DNA reads TGCAGCGTTGGCCGCGGGTCCGGTCCAGATACGCAGTATTTT. Protein sequence: CSVGRGSGPDTQYF.

This clone showed up just a few times. This chain uses TRBV7-2 with TRBJ1-1; TRBD1 aligns across 8 bases. This CDR3 has 14 amino acids. V shed 1 base and J 4 bases; nucleotides not matched to a gene: 2. The germline V gene encodes CDR1 SGHTA and CDR2 FQGNSA. Here the CDR3 DNA reads TGTGCCAGCAGCTTAGTCGGACAGGGCACTGAAGCTTTCTTT. Its protein is CASSLVGQGTEAFF.

The gene calls are TRBV11-3 and TRBJ2-7; D uncertain. CDR3 length: 14 residues. CDR1 and CDR2 (germline): SGHNT, YENEEA. V lost 0 bases and J 4 bases, leaving 10 bases between the germline ends. The CDR3 DNA reads TGTGCCAGCAGCTTAGAGGAGACCGTATACGAGCAGTACTTC. Protein: CASSLEETVYEQYF.

CDR3 residues: CASSDSGLSRNTGELFF. In DNA form, the CDR3 reads TGTGCCAGCAGTGACTCTGGACTCTCCCGGAACACCGGGGAGCTGTTTTTT. The chain couples TRBV6-4 to TRBJ2-2; D possibly corresponds to TRBD2 (5 bases). V gave up 0 bases and J gave up 1 base, with 12 bases separating them. The germline CDR1 and CDR2 sequences are MRHNA and SNTAGT. This CDR3 has 17 amino acids.

V gene TRBV10-3 combines with J gene TRBJ2-7; D unclear. This CDR3 is built from 12 residues. The germline V gene encodes CDR1 ENHRY and CDR2 SYGVKD. Trimming took off 5 bases at V and 0 bases at J, with 5 bases between the two ends. The CDR3 reads CAISLDSYEQYF. The CDR3 DNA reads TGTGCCATCAGTCTAGACTCCTACGAGCAGTACTTC.

This clone was found a few times. This chain uses TRBV5-1 with TRBJ1-1; a weak D match, TRBD1 (6 bases). The CDR3 contains 15 residues. V was clipped by 4 bases and J by 1 base, with 14 bases between them. The germline CDR1 and CDR2 sequences are SGHRS and YFSETQ. The CDR3 protein is CASSAYLTGNTEAFF. The CDR3 nucleotides are TGCGCCAGCAGCGCCTACCTGACAGGGAACACTGAAGCTTTCTTT. Full variable domain (missing parts from reference TRBV5-1 and TRBJ1-1): KAGVTQTPRYLIKTRGQQVTLSCSPISGHRSVSWYQQTPGQGLQFLFEYFSETQRNKGNFPGRFSGRQFSNSRSEMNVSTLELGDSALYLCASSAYLTGNTEAFFGQGTRLTVV.

The V gene is TRBV5-1, the J gene TRBJ1-2, with unresolved D. CDR3 length: 14 amino acids. Trimming shortened V by 0 bases and J by 4 bases, and 10 bases separated the two germline ends. Germline-derived CDR1 and CDR2 are SGHRS and YFSETQ. The CDR3 loop reads CASSLARGGYGYTF. The CDR3 nucleotides are TGCGCCAGCAGCTTGGCTCGGGGAGGCTATGGCTACACCTTC.

V usage is TRBV5-1 and J usage is TRBJ2-1, with 9 bases that match TRBD2. V was pared by 7 bases and J by 10 bases, with 15 bases of the junction left unmatched. The CDR3 runs 15 residues. Germline lookup yields CDR1 SGHRS and CDR2 YFSETQ. CDR3 region: CASLELAGGTNEQFF. The CDR3 region has the DNA TGCGCCAGCTTAGAGCTGGCGGGAGGGACGAACGAGCAGTTCTTC.